These 9 T cell receptor beta chains share one sample of origin, sequenced in a study of CD8+ T cells in alopecia areata. Stated treatment: oral pan-JAK inhibitor, 5-10 mg twice daily. Following RNA extraction, reverse transcription yielded cDNA that acted as the sequencing template. Produced via immunoSEQ multiplex PCR; TCRdb's table is partial and in-frame only. The profile shows some 96,000 clones, 60% to 65% of them singletons. The sequencing here drew on CD8+ T cells sorted from blood, taken at week 4, from a patient treated with tofacitinib. Receptors originate from a human donor with alopecia areata.

This clone was observed a few times. The chain links TRBV30 to TRBJ2-7, with 10 bases matching TRBD1. Per germline, CDR1 GTSNPN and CDR2 SVGIG (reference sequence). This CDR3 comprises 14 residues. Unmatched junction bases numbered 4, after V lost 2 bases and J lost 3 bases. The CDR3 DNA is TGTGCCTGGAGTCCAGGGACAGGGGACTACGAGCAGTACTTC. Translation gives CAWSPGTGDYEQYF.

The chain combines TRBV10-2 with TRBJ2-1, with 11 bases lining up with TRBD2. The CDR3 is 17 residues long. V dropped 0 bases and J dropped 4; count of bases not matched to a gene: 5. Germline V gene lookup returns CDR1 WSHSY and CDR2 SAAADI. CDR3 protein: CASSESFGTSGYNEQFF. The CDR3 DNA follows: TGCGCCAGCAGTGAGTCATTTGGGACTAGCGGATACAATGAGCAGTTCTTC.

This clone was recorded a few times. V and J are TRBV29-1 and TRBJ2-3; D is unclear. Germline lookup yields CDR1 SQVTM and CDR2 ANQGSEA. CDR3 length equals 14 residues. Trimming left V 3 bases short and J 1 base short, with 11 bases between. CDR3 nucleotides: TGCAGCGTTGAGGTGGAAGCTCGCACAGATACGCAGTATTTT. Amino acids: CSVEVEARTDTQYF.

This chain links TRBV27 with TRBJ2-3; possibly TRBD2 for D (6 bases). Germline loops: CDR1 MNHEY, CDR2 SMNVEV (reference sequence). V shed 6 bases and J shed 0 bases, with 16 bases lying between them. The CDR3 has 16 amino acids. The CDR3 DNA reads TGTGCCAGCAGGGTTCTGGCGGGAACTAGCACAGATACGCAGTATTTT. Amino acid sequence: CASRVLAGTSTDTQYF.

This clone was counted a single time. This chain joins TRBV30 and TRBJ1-5; 7 nucleotides align to TRBD1. The germline V gene encodes CDR1 GTSNPN and CDR2 SVGIG (reference sequence). Trimming took 2 bases from V and 7 from J; bases not matched to a gene: 5. CDR3 length: 13 amino acids. The CDR3 bases are TGTGCCTGGAGTTCACAAGGGGGCCAGCCCCAGCATTTT. Translation gives CAWSSQGGQPQHF.

The chain joins TRBV7-9 to TRBJ1-4; D ambiguous. The CDR3 consists of 15 residues. The V and J ends lost 7 bases and 3 bases respectively, with 15 bases between them. From germline, CDR1 is SEHNR and CDR2 FQNEAQ (reference sequence). CDR3: CASNTKMGSNEKLFF. Here the CDR3 DNA reads TGTGCCAGCAACACAAAAATGGGTTCTAATGAAAAACTGTTTTTT.

This clone was picked up a small number of times. The CDR3 DNA reads as TGTGCCAGCAGCTTTGGGAAAACCCTCTACGAGCAGTACTTC. Its translation is CASSFGKTLYEQYF. V gene TRBV7-9 combines with J gene TRBJ2-7; D is unclear. V was shortened by 3 bases and J by 3 bases, with 12 bases between the two germline ends. Germline V gene sequence: CDR1 SEHNR, CDR2 FQNEAQ (reference sequence). There are 14 residues in the CDR3.

For the CDR3, the DNA is TGTGCCAGCAGCGCGAGCGGGACCACTTCCACCGGGGAGCTGTTTTTT. As protein: CASSASGTTSTGELFF. The rearrangement links TRBV7-9 to TRBJ2-2; 7 nucleotides match TRBD2. The CDR3 consists of 16 residues. Germline V CDR1 and CDR2: SEHNR, FQNEAQ (reference sequence). V lost 5 bases and J lost 4; bases outside the gene matches: 10.

This clone turned up a few times. V and J are TRBV15 and TRBJ1-1; no clear D gene. Germline V gives CDR1 LNHNV, CDR2 YYDKDF (reference sequence). The CDR3 contains 15 residues. Between the trimmed V and J ends, which lost 1 base and 7 bases, there was a span of 16 bases. CDR3 amino acids: CATSRVKVGTVEAFF. As DNA, the CDR3 is TGTGCCACCAGCAGAGTCAAGGTTGGAACTGTTGAAGCTTTCTTT.